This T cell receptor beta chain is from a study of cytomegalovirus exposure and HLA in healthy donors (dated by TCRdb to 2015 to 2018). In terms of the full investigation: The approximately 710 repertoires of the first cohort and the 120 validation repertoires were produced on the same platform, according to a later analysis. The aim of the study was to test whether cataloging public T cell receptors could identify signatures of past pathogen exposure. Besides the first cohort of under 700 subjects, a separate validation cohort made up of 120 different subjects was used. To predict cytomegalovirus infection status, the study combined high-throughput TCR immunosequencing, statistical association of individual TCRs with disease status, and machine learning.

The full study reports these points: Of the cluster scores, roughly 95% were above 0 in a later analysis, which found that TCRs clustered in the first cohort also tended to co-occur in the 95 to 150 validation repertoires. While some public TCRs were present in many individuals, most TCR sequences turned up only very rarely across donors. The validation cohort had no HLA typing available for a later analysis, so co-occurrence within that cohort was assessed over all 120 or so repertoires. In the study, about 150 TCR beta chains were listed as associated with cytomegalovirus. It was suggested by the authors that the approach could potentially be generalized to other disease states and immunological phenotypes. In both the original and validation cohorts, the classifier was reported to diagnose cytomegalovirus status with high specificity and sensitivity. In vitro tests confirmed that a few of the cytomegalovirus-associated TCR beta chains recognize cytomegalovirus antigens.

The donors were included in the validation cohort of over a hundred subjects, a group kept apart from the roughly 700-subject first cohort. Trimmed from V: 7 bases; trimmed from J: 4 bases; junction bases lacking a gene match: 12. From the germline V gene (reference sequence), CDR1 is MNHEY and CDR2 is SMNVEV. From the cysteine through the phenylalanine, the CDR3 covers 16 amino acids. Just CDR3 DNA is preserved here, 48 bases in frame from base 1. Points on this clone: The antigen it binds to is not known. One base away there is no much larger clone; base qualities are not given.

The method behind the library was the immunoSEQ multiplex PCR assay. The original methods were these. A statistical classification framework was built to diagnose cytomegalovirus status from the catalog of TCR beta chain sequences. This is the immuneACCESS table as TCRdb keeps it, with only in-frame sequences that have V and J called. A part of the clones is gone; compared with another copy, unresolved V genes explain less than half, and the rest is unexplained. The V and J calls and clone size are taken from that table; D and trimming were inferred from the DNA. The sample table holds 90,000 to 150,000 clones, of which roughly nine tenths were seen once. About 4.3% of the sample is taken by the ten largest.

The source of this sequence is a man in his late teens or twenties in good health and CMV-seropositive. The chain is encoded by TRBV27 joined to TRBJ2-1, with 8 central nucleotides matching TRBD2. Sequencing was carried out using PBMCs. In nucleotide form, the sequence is TGTGCCAGCACCCCCGGGGATAGCGGGAATTACAATGAGCAGTTCTTC. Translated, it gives CASTPGDSGNYNEQFF.